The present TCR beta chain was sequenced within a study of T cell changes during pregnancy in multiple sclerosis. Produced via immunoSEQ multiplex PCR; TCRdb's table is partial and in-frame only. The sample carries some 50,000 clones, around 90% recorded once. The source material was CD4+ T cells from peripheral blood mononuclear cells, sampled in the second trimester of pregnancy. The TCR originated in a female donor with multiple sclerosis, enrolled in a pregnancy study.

CDR3 bases: TGTGCCAGCAGCGTCGGAGCTATAGCGGGGGGGGTTTACGAGCAGTACTTC. Its translation: CASSVGAIAGGVYEQYF. The J gene is TRBJ2-7, the V gene TRBV9, with TRBD2 identical over 11 bases. The CDR3 extends over 17 amino acids. The germline V gene encodes CDR1 SGDLS and CDR2 YYNGEE. Trimming removed 2 bases from V and 4 bases from J; junction bases left unmatched: 11.